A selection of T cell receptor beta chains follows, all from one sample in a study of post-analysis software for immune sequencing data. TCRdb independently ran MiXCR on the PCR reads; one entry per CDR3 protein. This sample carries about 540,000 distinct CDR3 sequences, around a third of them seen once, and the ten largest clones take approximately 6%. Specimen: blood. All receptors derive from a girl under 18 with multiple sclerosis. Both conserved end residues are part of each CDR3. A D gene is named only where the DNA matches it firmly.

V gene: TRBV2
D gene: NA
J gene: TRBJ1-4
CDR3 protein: CASSAPTGYNEKLFF

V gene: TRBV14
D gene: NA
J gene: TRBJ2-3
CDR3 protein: CASSPGVRDFTDTQYF

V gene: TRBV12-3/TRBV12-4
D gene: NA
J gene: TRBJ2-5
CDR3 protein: CASSAWRQETQYF

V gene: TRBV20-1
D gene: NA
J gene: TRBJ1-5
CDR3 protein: CSARENNQPQHF

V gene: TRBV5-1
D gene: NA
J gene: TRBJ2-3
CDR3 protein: CASSPTGDGADTQYF

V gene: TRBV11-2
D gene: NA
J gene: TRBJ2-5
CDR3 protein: CASSLALRDPQETQYF

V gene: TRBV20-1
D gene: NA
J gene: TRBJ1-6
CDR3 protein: CSAYGTDHNSPLHF

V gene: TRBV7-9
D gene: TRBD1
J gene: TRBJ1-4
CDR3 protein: CASSWMQGANEKLFF

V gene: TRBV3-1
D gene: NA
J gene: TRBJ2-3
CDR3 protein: CASSQFYTMAERAYTQYF

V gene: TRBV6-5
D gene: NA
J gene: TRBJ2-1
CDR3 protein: CASSYLGVDEQFF

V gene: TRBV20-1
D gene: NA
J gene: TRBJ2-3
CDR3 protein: CGVRAGTDTQYF

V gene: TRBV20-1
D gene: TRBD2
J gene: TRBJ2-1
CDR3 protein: CSAAGINEQFF

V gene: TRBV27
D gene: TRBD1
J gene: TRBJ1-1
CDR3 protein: CASRPGQVVGTNTEAFF

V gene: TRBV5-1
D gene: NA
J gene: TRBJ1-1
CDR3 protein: CASSMTGKEGTEAFF

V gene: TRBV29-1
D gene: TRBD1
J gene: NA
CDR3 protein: CSVEDGTGWGTQYF

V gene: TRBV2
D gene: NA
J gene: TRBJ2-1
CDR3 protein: CASSELAVYNEQFF

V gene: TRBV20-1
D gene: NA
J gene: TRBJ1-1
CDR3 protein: CSARPLRAAYTEAFF

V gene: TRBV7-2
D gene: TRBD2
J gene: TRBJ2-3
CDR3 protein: CASSLGRGGMWTTDTQYF

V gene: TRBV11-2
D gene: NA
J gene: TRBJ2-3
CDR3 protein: CASSLGAQRRTDTQYF

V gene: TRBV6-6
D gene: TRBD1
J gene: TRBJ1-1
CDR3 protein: CASSYIGTGGTEAFF

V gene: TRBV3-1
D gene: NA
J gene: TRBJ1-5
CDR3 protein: CASSQDPLRTLSNQPQHF

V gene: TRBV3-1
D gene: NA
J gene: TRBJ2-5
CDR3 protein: CASSQVRPRETQYF

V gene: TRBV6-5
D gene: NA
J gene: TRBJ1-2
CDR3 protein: CARSYTHTLGYGYTF

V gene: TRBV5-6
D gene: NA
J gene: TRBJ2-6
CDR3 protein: CASTRGRVSSGANVLTF

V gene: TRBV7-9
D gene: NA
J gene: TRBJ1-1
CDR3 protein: CASSLVPSEAFF

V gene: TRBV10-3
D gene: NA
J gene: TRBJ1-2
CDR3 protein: CAIGQGLYGYTF

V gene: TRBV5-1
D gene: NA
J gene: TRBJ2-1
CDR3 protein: CASSLEGDHYNEQFF

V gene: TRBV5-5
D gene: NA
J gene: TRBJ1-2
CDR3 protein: CASSLVTGDGYTF

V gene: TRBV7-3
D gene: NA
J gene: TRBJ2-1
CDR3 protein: CASSLLPGSIQETQFF

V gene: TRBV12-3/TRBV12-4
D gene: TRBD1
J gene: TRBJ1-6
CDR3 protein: CASSTRQGNSPLHF

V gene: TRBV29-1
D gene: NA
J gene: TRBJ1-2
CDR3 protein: CSVDTGGEIDDYGYTF

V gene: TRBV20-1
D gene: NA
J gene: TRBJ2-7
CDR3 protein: CSASPTDQYEQYF

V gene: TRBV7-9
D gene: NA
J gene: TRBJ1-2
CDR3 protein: CASSPPAGLGGYTF

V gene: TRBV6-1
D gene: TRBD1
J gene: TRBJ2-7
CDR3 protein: CASSEIGQGGYEQYF

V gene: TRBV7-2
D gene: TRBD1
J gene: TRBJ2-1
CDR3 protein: CASSLARTGANEQFF

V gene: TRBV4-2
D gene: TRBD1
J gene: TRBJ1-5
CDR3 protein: CASSQATGGNQPQHF

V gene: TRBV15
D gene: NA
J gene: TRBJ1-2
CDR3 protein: CATSRVSGAAYGYTF

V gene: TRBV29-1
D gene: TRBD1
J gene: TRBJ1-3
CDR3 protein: CSATQGFFGNTIYF

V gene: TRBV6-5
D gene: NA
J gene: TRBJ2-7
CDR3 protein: CASSYSRGNYEQYF

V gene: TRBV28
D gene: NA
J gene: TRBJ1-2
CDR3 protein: CASSLNSNYGYTF

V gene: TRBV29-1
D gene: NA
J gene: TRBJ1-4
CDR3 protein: CSVTWEHGSTELFF

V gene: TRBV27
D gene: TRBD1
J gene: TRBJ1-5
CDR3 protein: CASSRSGTADGTQHF